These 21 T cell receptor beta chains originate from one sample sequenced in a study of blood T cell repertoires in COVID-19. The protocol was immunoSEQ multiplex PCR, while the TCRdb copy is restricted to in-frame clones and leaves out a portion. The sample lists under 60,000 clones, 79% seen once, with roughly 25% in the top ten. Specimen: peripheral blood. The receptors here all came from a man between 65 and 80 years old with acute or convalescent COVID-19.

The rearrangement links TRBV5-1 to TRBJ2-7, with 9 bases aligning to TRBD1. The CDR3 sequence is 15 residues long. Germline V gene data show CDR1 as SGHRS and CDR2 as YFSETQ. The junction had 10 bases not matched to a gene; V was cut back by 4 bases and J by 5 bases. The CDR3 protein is CASSVPRDRADEQYF. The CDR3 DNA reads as TGCGCCAGCAGCGTCCCCCGGGACAGGGCTGACGAGCAGTACTTC.

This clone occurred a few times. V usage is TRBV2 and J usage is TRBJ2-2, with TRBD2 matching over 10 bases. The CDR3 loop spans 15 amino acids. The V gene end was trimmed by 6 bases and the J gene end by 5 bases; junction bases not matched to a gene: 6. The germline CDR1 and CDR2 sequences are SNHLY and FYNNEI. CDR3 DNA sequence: TGTGCCAGCAGAATAACTAGCGGGGTTACCGGGGAGCTGTTTTTT. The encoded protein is CASRITSGVTGELFF.

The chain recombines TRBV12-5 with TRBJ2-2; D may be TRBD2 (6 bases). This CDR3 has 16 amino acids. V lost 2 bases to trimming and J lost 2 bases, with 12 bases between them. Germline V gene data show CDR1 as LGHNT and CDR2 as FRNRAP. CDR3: CASGLNGGSNTGELFF. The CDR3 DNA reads TGTGCTAGTGGTTTGAATGGGGGGTCAAACACCGGGGAGCTGTTTTTT.

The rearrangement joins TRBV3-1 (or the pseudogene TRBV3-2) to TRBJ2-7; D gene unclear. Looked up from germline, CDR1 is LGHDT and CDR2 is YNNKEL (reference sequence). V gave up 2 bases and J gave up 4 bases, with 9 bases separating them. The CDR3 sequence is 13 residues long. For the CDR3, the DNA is TGTGCCAGCAGCCAAATGGCCGGGTACGAGCAGTACTTC. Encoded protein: CASSQMAGYEQYF.

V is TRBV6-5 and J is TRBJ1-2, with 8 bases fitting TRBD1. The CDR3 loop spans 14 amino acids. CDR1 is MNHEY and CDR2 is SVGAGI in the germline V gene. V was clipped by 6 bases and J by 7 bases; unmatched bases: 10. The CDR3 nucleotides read TGTGCCAGCAGGTCCCCGGGACAGGAGGGTGGCTACACCTTC. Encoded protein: CASRSPGQEGGYTF.

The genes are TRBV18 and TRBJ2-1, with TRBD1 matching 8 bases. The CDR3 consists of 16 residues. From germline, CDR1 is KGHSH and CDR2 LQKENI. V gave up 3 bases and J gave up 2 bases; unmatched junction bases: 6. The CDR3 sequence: CASSPGTGQAYNEQFF. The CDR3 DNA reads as TGTGCCAGCTCACCGGGGACAGGACAAGCCTACAATGAGCAGTTCTTC.

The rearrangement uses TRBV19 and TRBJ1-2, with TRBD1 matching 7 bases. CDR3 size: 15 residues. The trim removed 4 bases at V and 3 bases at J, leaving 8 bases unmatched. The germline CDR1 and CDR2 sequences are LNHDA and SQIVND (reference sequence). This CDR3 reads CASSTKRQGDYGYTF. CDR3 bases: TGTGCCAGTAGTACCAAAAGACAGGGAGACTATGGCTACACCTTC.

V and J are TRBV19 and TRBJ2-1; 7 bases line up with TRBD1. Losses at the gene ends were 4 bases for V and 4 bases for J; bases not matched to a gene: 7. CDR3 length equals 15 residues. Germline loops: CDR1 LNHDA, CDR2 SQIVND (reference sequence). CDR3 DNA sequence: TGTGCCAGTAGTAGGTCAGGGGGAGAATACAATGAGCAGTTCTTC. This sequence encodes CASSRSGGEYNEQFF.

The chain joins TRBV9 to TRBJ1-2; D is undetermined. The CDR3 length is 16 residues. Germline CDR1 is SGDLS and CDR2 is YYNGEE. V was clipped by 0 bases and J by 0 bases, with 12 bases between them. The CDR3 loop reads CASSVAPGLANYGYTF. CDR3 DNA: TGTGCCAGCAGCGTAGCTCCGGGGTTAGCTAACTATGGCTACACCTTC.

The CDR3 nucleotides are TGTGCCAGCAGCTTAGCCGGGACAGGGGATGTTTACGAGCAGTACTTC. Protein sequence: CASSLAGTGDVYEQYF. The rearrangement links TRBV7-2 to TRBJ2-7; TRBD1 aligns across 10 bases. The CDR3 runs 16 residues. J gave up 4 bases and V 0 bases, and 6 bases lay outside the gene matches. CDR1 SGHTA and CDR2 FQGNSA come from the germline V gene.

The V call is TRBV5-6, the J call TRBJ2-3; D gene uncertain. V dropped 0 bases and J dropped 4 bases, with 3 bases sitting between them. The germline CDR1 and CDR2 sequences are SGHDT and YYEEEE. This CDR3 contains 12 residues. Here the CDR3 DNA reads TGTGCCAGCAGCTTGGTCTCAGATACGCAGTATTTT. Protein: CASSLVSDTQYF.

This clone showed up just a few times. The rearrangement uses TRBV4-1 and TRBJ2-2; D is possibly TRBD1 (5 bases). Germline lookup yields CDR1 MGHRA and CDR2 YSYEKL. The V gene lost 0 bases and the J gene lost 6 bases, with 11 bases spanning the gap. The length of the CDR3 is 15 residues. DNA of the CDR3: TGCGCCAGCAGCCAAGACTTAATAGGGGCCGGGGAGCTGTTTTTT. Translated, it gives CASSQDLIGAGELFF.

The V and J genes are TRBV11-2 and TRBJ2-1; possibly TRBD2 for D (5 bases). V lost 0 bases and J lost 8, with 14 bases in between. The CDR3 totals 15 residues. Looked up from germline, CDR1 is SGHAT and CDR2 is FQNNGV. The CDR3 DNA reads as TGTGCCAGCAGCTTAGATCGCTTCGCGGGCCATGAGCAGTTCTTC. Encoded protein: CASSLDRFAGHEQFF.

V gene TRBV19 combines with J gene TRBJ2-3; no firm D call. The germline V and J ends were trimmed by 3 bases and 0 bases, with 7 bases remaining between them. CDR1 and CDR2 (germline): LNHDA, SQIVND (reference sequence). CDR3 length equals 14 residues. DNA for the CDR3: TGTGCCAGTAGTATTGCGGCTAGCACAGATACGCAGTATTTT. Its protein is CASSIAASTDTQYF. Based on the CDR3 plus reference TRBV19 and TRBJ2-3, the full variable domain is DGGITQSPKYLFRKEGQNVTLSCEQNLNHDAMYWYRQDPGQGLRLIYYSQIVNDFQKGDIAEGYSVSREKKESFPLTVTSAQKNPTAFYLCASSIAASTDTQYFGPGTRLTVL.

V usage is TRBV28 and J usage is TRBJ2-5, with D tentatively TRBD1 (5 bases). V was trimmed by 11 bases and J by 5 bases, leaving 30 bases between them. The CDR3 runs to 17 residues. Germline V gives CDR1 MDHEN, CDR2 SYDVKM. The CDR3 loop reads CACGKQGPMARRETQYF. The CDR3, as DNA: TGTGCCTGCGGTAAGCAGGGCCCGATGGCCCGACGGGAGACCCAGTACTTC.

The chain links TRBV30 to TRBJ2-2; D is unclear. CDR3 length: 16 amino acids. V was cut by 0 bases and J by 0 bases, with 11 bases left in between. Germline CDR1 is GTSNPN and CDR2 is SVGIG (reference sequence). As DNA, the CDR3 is TGTGCCTGGAGTGTTCCTTTAGTGTCGAACACCGGGGAGCTGTTTTTT. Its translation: CAWSVPLVSNTGELFF.

CDR3 in amino acids: CASSLQRYEQYF. CDR3 DNA sequence: TGTGCCAGCAGCCTACAGAGATACGAGCAGTACTTC. The chain couples TRBV14 to TRBJ2-7; no clear D. V was shortened by 4 bases and J by 4 bases, with 8 bases between the two germline ends. Germline V gives CDR1 SGHDN, CDR2 FVKESK. This CDR3 has 12 residues.

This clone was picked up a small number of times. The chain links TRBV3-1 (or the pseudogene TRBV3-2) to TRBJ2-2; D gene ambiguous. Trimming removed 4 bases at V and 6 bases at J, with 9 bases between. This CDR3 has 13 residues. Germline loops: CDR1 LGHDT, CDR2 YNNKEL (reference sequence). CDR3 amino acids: CASSPGRAGELFF. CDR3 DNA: TGTGCCAGCAGCCCCGGCCGGGCCGGGGAGCTGTTTTTT.

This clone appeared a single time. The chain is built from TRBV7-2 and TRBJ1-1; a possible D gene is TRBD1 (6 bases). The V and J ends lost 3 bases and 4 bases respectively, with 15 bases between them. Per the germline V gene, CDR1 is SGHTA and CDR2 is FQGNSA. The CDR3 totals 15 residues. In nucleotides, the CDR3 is TGTGCCAGCAGCTTCCTCTCTACAGGGCGCACTGAAGCTTTCTTT. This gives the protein CASSFLSTGRTEAFF.

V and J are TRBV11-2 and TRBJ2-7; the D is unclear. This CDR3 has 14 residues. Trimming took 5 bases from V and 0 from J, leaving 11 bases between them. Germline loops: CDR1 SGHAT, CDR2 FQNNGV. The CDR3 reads CASSVLFSSYEQYF. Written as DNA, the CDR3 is TGTGCCAGCAGCGTGCTCTTTAGCTCCTACGAGCAGTACTTC.

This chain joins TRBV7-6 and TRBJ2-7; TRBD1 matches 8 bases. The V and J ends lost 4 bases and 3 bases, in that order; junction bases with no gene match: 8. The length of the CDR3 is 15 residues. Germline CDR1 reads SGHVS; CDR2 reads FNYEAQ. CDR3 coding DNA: TGTGCCAGCAGCTCATCCGGGACAGGAATCTACGAGCAGTACTTC. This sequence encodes CASSSSGTGIYEQYF.